One and the same sample provided the 19 T cell receptor beta chains below, sequenced in a study of blood T cell repertoires in COVID-19. Profiled with immunoSEQ multiplex PCR; TCRdb holds only in-frame clones, not every one. The top ten clones hold roughly 2.6% of a sample with about 280,000 clones, 85% of them seen once. The sequencing sample was made of PBMCs or T cells enriched from blood (not recorded which). All receptors derive from a woman between 50 and 59 years old who had recovered from COVID-19.

In DNA, the CDR3 is TGTGCCAGCAGCCAGGCAGGGACATCTGGAAACACCATATATTTT. Residues: CASSQAGTSGNTIYF. The V gene is TRBV3-1 (or the pseudogene TRBV3-2), the J gene TRBJ1-3, with D tentatively TRBD1 (6 bases). This CDR3 has 15 amino acids. Germline V gene data show CDR1 as LGHDT and CDR2 as YNNKEL (reference sequence). V was pared by 3 bases and J by 1 base, with 10 bases between.

The table lists this clone with a count of one. In DNA, the CDR3 is TGTGCCAGCAGACAAGGGGTTCGGAACACTGAAGCTTTCTTT. Translation gives CASRQGVRNTEAFF. The chain is built from TRBV6-5 and TRBJ1-1, with TRBD1 as a possible D gene (5 bases). Germline values: CDR1 MNHEY, CDR2 SVGAGI. This CDR3 spans 14 amino acids. V lost 6 bases, J lost 1 base, and 12 bases lay in between.

This clone was counted once. The chain carries TRBV7-2 and TRBJ2-3; a weak D match, TRBD1 (6 bases). This CDR3 contains 16 residues. Germline values: CDR1 SGHTA, CDR2 FQGNSA. Trimming removed 5 bases at V and 2 bases at J, with 17 bases between. The CDR3 DNA reads TGTGCCAGCAGCCTACACCAGGGGCGAGCCACAGATACGCAGTATTTT. As protein: CASSLHQGRATDTQYF.

The chain employs TRBV5-8 and TRBJ2-2, with D maybe TRBD1 (6 bases). V was clipped by 5 bases and J by 5 bases, with 10 bases between them. Germline V lookup: CDR1 SGHTS, CDR2 YDEGEE. CDR3 length: 13 residues. For the CDR3, the DNA is TGTGCCAGCAGGACGAGGGGGACCGGGGAGCTGTTTTTT. Translation gives CASRTRGTGELFF.

V usage is TRBV24-1 and J usage is TRBJ2-1; 8 bases fit TRBD2. Germline CDR1 KGHDR, CDR2 SFDVKD. This CDR3 is built from 16 residues. The J segment lost 7 bases and the V segment lost 3 bases, leaving 10 bases of the junction unmatched. The CDR3 region is CATSDGTRGGVNEQFF. The DNA of the CDR3 is TGTGCCACCAGTGATGGGACTAGAGGGGGGGTGAATGAGCAGTTCTTC.

This clone was seen a handful of times. The chain links TRBV19 to TRBJ1-5, with D perhaps matching TRBD1 (6 bases). V gave up 10 bases and J gave up 5 bases, with 27 bases separating them. The CDR3 is 17 amino acids. The germline CDR1 and CDR2 sequences are LNHDA and SQIVND (reference sequence). The CDR3: CATRRGGLQLNDQPQHF. CDR3 sequence (DNA): TGTGCCACCAGGAGGGGGGGACTACAACTAAATGATCAGCCCCAGCATTTT.

The chain links TRBV18 to TRBJ2-5, with 15 bases fitting TRBD2. From germline, CDR1 is KGHSH and CDR2 LQKENI. V dropped 3 bases and J dropped 5; count of bases not matched to a gene: 4. This CDR3 comprises 16 residues. The CDR3 bases are TGTGCCAGCTCACCCCAGGGACTAGCGGGAGGTGAGACCCAGTACTTC. Amino acid sequence: CASSPQGLAGGETQYF.

The rearrangement links TRBV19 to TRBJ1-5; possible D gene TRBD1, 5 bases. The CDR3 length is 18 residues. Germline values: CDR1 LNHDA, CDR2 SQIVND (reference sequence). Trimming removed 4 bases at V and 2 bases at J, with 21 bases between. The CDR3 protein is CASSTTFTTAGGNQPQHF. The CDR3 DNA is TGTGCCAGTAGTACCACGTTTACGACAGCCGGCGGCAATCAGCCCCAGCATTTT.

This chain joins TRBV7-8 and TRBJ2-3, with TRBD2 identical over 7 bases. Losses at the gene ends were 7 bases for V and 7 bases for J; bases not matched to a gene: 11. This CDR3 spans 14 amino acids. The germline CDR1 and CDR2 sequences are SGHVS and FQNEAQ. CDR3 in DNA: TGTGCCAGCACCAAAGGGGAGGGGCGGAATACGCAGTATTTT. Translated, it gives CASTKGEGRNTQYF.

The chain uses TRBV5-6 and TRBJ1-2; tentatively, D is TRBD1 (6 bases). The germline CDR1 and CDR2 sequences are SGHDT and YYEEEE. The germline V and J ends were trimmed by 4 bases and 3 bases, with 13 bases remaining between them. This CDR3 is 14 amino acids long. CDR3 nucleotides: TGTGCCAGCAGCGCCACGACAGGTTACTATGGCTACACCTTC. This sequence encodes CASSATTGYYGYTF.

This rearrangement joins TRBV7-9 to TRBJ1-1; D is perhaps TRBD1 (6 bases). V was trimmed by 4 bases and J by 3 bases, leaving 12 bases between them. The length of the CDR3 is 14 residues. The germline CDR1 and CDR2 sequences are SEHNR and FQNEAQ (reference sequence). For the CDR3, the DNA is TGTGCCAGCAGCTCCTACAGGGAATACACTGAAGCTTTCTTT. Protein: CASSSYREYTEAFF.

This rearrangement joins TRBV27 to TRBJ2-7, with D tentatively TRBD2 (6 bases). Germline lookup yields CDR1 MNHEY and CDR2 SMNVEV (reference sequence). CDR3 length equals 16 residues. Deletions cut 3 bases from V and 2 bases from J, with 17 bases between. DNA of the CDR3: TGTGCCAGCAGTTTTGGTAGGGCTAGCGTAACCTACGAGCAGTACTTC. Residues: CASSFGRASVTYEQYF.

In its sample, this clone was seen once. The rearrangement links TRBV6-2 or TRBV6-3 to TRBJ2-5; a possible D gene is TRBD2 (5 bases). Germline assignment: CDR1 MNHEY and CDR2 SVGEGT. The germline V and J ends were trimmed by 2 bases and 4 bases, with 23 bases remaining between them. The CDR3 loop spans 18 amino acids. CDR3 sequence reads: CASSYVIGSDPNPETQYF. CDR3 sequence (DNA): TGTGCCAGCAGTTACGTCATTGGTAGCGATCCAAATCCAGAGACCCAGTACTTC.

The rearrangement joins TRBV9 to TRBJ2-7, with 11 bases that match TRBD2. The CDR3 extends over 16 amino acids. From germline, CDR1 is SGDLS and CDR2 YYNGEE. V was pared by 2 bases and J by 3 bases, with 7 bases of the junction left unmatched. The CDR3 region has the DNA TGTGCCAGCAGCGTCCAAAGGACTAGCGGGTACTACGAGCAGTACTTC. As protein: CASSVQRTSGYYEQYF.

V and J are TRBV5-5 and TRBJ2-7; 9 bases agree with TRBD2. There are 15 residues in the CDR3. CDR1 is SGHKS and CDR2 is YYEKEE in the germline V gene (reference sequence). Trimming at V came to 0 bases and at J to 2 bases, leaving 3 bases not matched to a gene. In DNA, the CDR3 is TGTGCCAGCAGCTTGGGGCTAGCGGGGACCTACGAGCAGTACTTC. Protein product: CASSLGLAGTYEQYF. The full variable domain, with the rest looked up from reference TRBV5-5 and TRBJ2-7, is DAGVTQSPTHLIKTRGQQVTLRCSPISGHKSVSWYQQVLGQGPQFIFQYYEKEERGRGNFPDRFSARQFPNYSSELNVNALLLGDSALYLCASSLGLAGTYEQYFGPGTRLTVT.

This chain connects TRBV5-1 to TRBJ2-2; the match to TRBD1 covers 8 bases. Germline V gene lookup returns CDR1 SGHRS and CDR2 YFSETQ. After removal of 0 bases from V and 4 bases from J, the junction contained 11 bases not matched to a gene. This CDR3 contains 18 residues. CDR3 sequence (DNA): TGCGCCAGCAGCTTGGATGTGTGGCAGGGGGCCGTCACCGGGGAGCTGTTTTTT. Translating gives CASSLDVWQGAVTGELFF. The whole variable domain, filled in from reference TRBV5-1 and TRBJ2-2, reads KAGVTQTPRYLIKTRGQQVTLSCSPISGHRSVSWYQQTPGQGLQFLFEYFSETQRNKGNFPGRFSGRQFSNSRSEMNVSTLELGDSALYLCASSLDVWQGAVTGELFFGEGSRLTVL.

The V call is TRBV6-5, the J call TRBJ1-1, with D possibly being TRBD1 (6 bases). Germline V gene data show CDR1 as MNHEY and CDR2 as SVGAGI. The CDR3 is 14 residues long. V was pared by 5 bases and J by 8 bases, with 18 bases between. CDR3 DNA: TGTGCCAGCAGTCCAGGGGTGGTGACAGCCGAAGCTTTCTTT. It encodes CASSPGVVTAEAFF.

This chain joins TRBV5-8 and TRBJ1-5; 12 bases map to TRBD1. The CDR3 length is 18 residues. From germline, CDR1 is SGHTS and CDR2 YDEGEE. V gave up 3 bases and J gave up 4 bases; unmatched junction bases: 11. CDR3 sequence reads: CASSSGQGANLGNQPQHF. Here the CDR3 DNA reads TGTGCCAGCAGCTCGGGACAGGGGGCTAATTTGGGTAATCAGCCCCAGCATTTT.

This chain joins TRBV28 and TRBJ2-7; 7 bases are a match to TRBD1. Looked up from germline, CDR1 is MDHEN and CDR2 is SYDVKM. The CDR3 is made up of 14 amino acids. Germline trimming cut 6 bases from V and 4 bases from J; bases unmatched to any gene: 9. CDR3 residues: CASSQAGTEYEQYF. The DNA of the CDR3 is TGTGCCAGCAGCCAAGCCGGGACAGAGTACGAGCAGTACTTC. The full variable domain, in which reference TRBV28 and TRBJ2-7 provide the parts outside the CDR3, is DVKVTQSSRYLVKRTGEKVFLECVQDMDHENMFWYRQDPGLGLRLIYFSYDVKMKEKGDIPEGYSVSREKKERFSLILESASTNQTSMYLCASSQAGTEYEQYFGPGTRLTVT.